The 16 T cell receptor beta chains below were found in one sample sequenced in a study of OX40 agonist ivuxolimab in advanced cancers. Libraries were prepared by immunoSEQ multiplex PCR; TCRdb keeps only in-frame clonotypes and omits some of them. The table shows 30,000 or so clones, with around four fifths occurring only once. This specimen was CD4+ or CD8+ T cells sorted from blood, taken in a trial of the OX40 agonist ivuxolimab. These receptors all come from an adult with an advanced solid tumor such as melanoma, head and neck, liver or kidney cancer.

J is TRBJ2-3 and V is TRBV11-2; no definite D call. Germline CDR1 and CDR2: SGHAT and FQNNGV. The CDR3 has 17 residues. Deletions cut 5 bases from V and 5 bases from J, with 23 bases between. The CDR3 nucleotides are TGTGCCAGCAGCCCCGGGTCCTTGCCCGTGGCTCGAGATACGCAGTATTTT. It yields the protein CASSPGSLPVARDTQYF.

The genes are TRBV6-5 and TRBJ2-7; 8 nucleotides line up with TRBD1. Germline V gene data show CDR1 as MNHEY and CDR2 as SVGAGI. Trimming removed 5 bases from V and 3 bases from J; junction bases left unmatched: 6. CDR3 length equals 14 residues. The CDR3 sequence: CASSKDRDHYEQYF. The CDR3 DNA reads TGTGCCAGCAGTAAGGACAGGGACCACTACGAGCAGTACTTC.

This rearrangement joins TRBV28 to TRBJ1-2; 9 nucleotides match TRBD1. The CDR3 contains 13 residues. J gave up 5 bases and V 5 bases, and 3 bases lay outside the gene matches. Germline V gene data show CDR1 as MDHEN and CDR2 as SYDVKM. The CDR3 nucleotides are TGTGCCAGCAGTACCGGGACAGGGTATGGCTACACCTTC. Encoded protein: CASSTGTGYGYTF.

The chain uses TRBV11-2 and TRBJ2-1; 9 bases match TRBD2. Germline CDR1 SGHAT, CDR2 FQNNGV. This CDR3 region has 14 residues. V shed 5 bases and J 7 bases; nucleotides not matched to a gene: 6. The CDR3 sequence: CASSSWTSENEQFF. CDR3 sequence (DNA): TGTGCCAGCAGCAGTTGGACTAGCGAGAATGAGCAGTTCTTC.

This rearrangement joins TRBV7-3 to TRBJ1-3; TRBD1 is a possible D gene (5 bases). Trimming removed 3 bases from V and 2 bases from J, with 8 bases in between. The CDR3 is 14 amino acids. The germline gives CDR1 SGHTA, CDR2 FQGTGA. CDR3 sequence: CASSLGGTGNTIYF. CDR3 nucleotides: TGTGCCAGCAGCTTGGGGGGTACTGGAAACACCATATATTTT.

V is TRBV5-6 and J is TRBJ1-6; D possibly corresponds to TRBD1 (6 bases). CDR3 length equals 15 residues. In germline, CDR1 is SGHDT, CDR2 YYEEEE. V was clipped by 4 bases and J by 5 bases, with 13 bases between them. CDR3 amino acids: CASSPGAGDNSPLHF. The CDR3 DNA follows: TGTGCCAGCAGCCCTGGCGCAGGGGATAATTCACCCCTCCACTTT. Supplemented by reference TRBV5-6 and TRBJ1-6, the full variable domain reads DAGVTQSPTHLIKTRGQQVTLRCSPKSGHDTVSWYQQALGQGPQFIFQYYEEEERQRGNFPDRFSGHQFPNYSSELNVNALLLGDSALYLCASSPGAGDNSPLHFGNGTRLTVT.

CDR3 sequence reads: CASSLNPGLFGNTIYF. For the CDR3, the DNA is TGTGCCAGCAGCTTAAACCCCGGGTTATTTGGAAACACCATATATTTT. V is TRBV7-2 and J is TRBJ1-3; D unclear. V dropped 2 bases and J dropped 3 bases, with 14 bases sitting between them. The CDR3 is made up of 16 amino acids. Germline CDR1 and CDR2: SGHTA and FQGNSA. Supplemented by reference TRBV7-2 and TRBJ1-3, the full variable domain reads GAGVSQSPSNKVTEKGKDVELRCDPISGHTALYWYRQSLGQGLEFLIYFQGNSAPDKSGLPSDRFSAERTGGSVSTLTIQRTQQEDSAVYLCASSLNPGLFGNTIYFGEGSWLTVV.

The chain has TRBV19 and TRBJ2-1; 10 nucleotides match TRBD2. CDR3 length: 15 amino acids. V lost 6 bases and J lost 9; bases outside the gene matches: 11. Germline V lookup: CDR1 LNHDA, CDR2 SQIVND (reference sequence). This CDR3 reads CASSETSGEGVEQFF. The CDR3 DNA reads TGTGCCAGTAGCGAAACTAGCGGGGAGGGCGTTGAGCAGTTCTTC.

The chain employs TRBV4-1 and TRBJ1-5, with D unresolved. With 1 base removed from V and 4 bases from J, the gap between germline ends came to 11 bases. In germline, CDR1 is MGHRA, CDR2 YSYEKL. The CDR3 has 15 residues. DNA of the CDR3: TGCGCCAGCAGCCAAGGTTGGGGTCTGAATCAGCCCCAGCATTTT. Its translation is CASSQGWGLNQPQHF.

CDR3 loop: CASSRSGTAGNTIYF. Written as DNA, the CDR3 is TGTGCCAGCTCCCGATCCGGGACAGCCGGAAACACCATATATTTT. The V gene is TRBV18, the J gene TRBJ1-3; 7 positions agree with TRBD1. CDR1 and CDR2 from the germline V gene are KGHSH and LQKENI. V dropped 6 bases and J dropped 4; count of bases not matched to a gene: 9. The CDR3 runs to 15 residues.

The chain has TRBV2 and TRBJ1-1; no definite D call. Germline V gene lookup returns CDR1 SNHLY and CDR2 FYNNEI. The CDR3 contains 11 residues. V gave up 6 bases and J gave up 11 bases, with 13 bases separating them. For the CDR3, the DNA is TGTGCCAGCAGGCCTACTAGGGAGGCTTTCTTT. Its protein product is CASRPTREAFF.

V gene TRBV5-4 combines with J gene TRBJ2-4; 9 positions match TRBD1. With V trimmed by 0 bases and J by 9 bases, 7 bases remained unmatched. The CDR3 runs to 15 residues. Germline assignment: CDR1 SGHNT and CDR2 YYREEE (reference sequence). The CDR3 DNA reads TGTGCCAGCAGCTTGGTGGGGACAGGGCTACTCATTCAGTACTTC. This sequence encodes CASSLVGTGLLIQYF. Filled out from reference TRBV5-4 and TRBJ2-4, the complete variable domain reads ETGVTQSPTHLIKTRGQQVTLRCSSQSGHNTVSWYQQALGQGPQFIFQYYREEENGRGNFPPRFSGLQFPNYSSELNVNALELDDSALYLCASSLVGTGLLIQYFGAGTRLSVL.

The genes are TRBV27 and TRBJ2-5, with 8 positions matching TRBD2. The CDR3 runs to 16 residues. V was clipped by 0 bases and J by 1 base; unmatched bases: 4. Germline V gene lookup returns CDR1 MNHEY and CDR2 SMNVEV (reference sequence). CDR3 nucleotides: TGTGCCAGCAGTTTATCGATAGCGGGACCCCAAGAGACCCAGTACTTC. Translated, it gives CASSLSIAGPQETQYF.

V and J are TRBV15 and TRBJ2-2; 8 nucleotides line up with TRBD1. Per germline, CDR1 LNHNV and CDR2 YYDKDF (reference sequence). Germline trimming cut 0 bases from V and 3 bases from J; bases unmatched to any gene: 12. This CDR3 spans 19 amino acids. The CDR3 loop is CATSREGTPGQVHTGELFF. CDR3 DNA: TGTGCCACCAGCAGAGAGGGAACCCCGGGACAGGTTCACACCGGGGAGCTGTTTTTT.

The chain employs TRBV18 and TRBJ1-4; tentatively, D is TRBD1 (6 bases). The V gene's germline CDR1 is KGHSH and CDR2 LQKENI. CDR3 length: 16 residues. V was pared by 4 bases and J by 7 bases, with 19 bases between. DNA for the CDR3: TGTGCCAGCTCACGATTCCAGAGCAGGGGCTCTGAAAAACTGTTTTTT. It encodes CASSRFQSRGSEKLFF.

The rearrangement joins TRBV6-1 to TRBJ1-3; D possibly corresponds to TRBD1 (5 bases). This CDR3 spans 13 amino acids. Germline loops: CDR1 MNHNS, CDR2 SASEGT. V was cut by 8 bases and J by 4 bases, with 12 bases left in between. This CDR3 is CASFYYRGNTIYF. CDR3 coding DNA: TGTGCCAGCTTTTATTACAGGGGAAACACCATATATTTT.